The 31 T cell receptor beta chains given below trace back to one sample, sequenced in a study of shared clonotypes between healthy human individuals. The protocol was immunoSEQ multiplex PCR, while the TCRdb copy is restricted to in-frame clones and leaves out a portion. Of around 2,000,000 clones listed, roughly 91% were seen once; the top ten hold 1.5% to 2%. The naive CD8 population came from CD45RO-negative cells selected for CCR7, without terminally differentiated effector memory CD45RA+ cells. The sample taken for sequencing was naive CD8+ T cells from PBMCs. The receptor source for this set is a man aged 18 to 29 in good health. Some clones in this sample may be carry-over from other donors' samples.

This chain uses TRBV4-1 with TRBJ2-2; D is uncertain. The CDR3 is made up of 14 amino acids. Trimming shortened V by 4 bases and J by 0 bases, and 6 bases separated the two germline ends. CDR1 and CDR2 (germline): MGHRA, YSYEKL. The CDR3 here is CASSPTANTGELFF. CDR3 sequence (DNA): TGCGCCAGCAGCCCAACAGCGAACACCGGGGAGCTGTTTTTT.

The rearrangement uses TRBV29-1 and TRBJ1-1, with 9 positions matching TRBD1. The ends lost 8 bases at V and 11 bases at J; junction bases unmatched: 18. This CDR3 is built from 14 residues. Germline V gene data show CDR1 as SQVTM and CDR2 as ANQGSEA. The CDR3 loop reads CSFHPTGGSVEAFF. The CDR3 DNA is TGCAGCTTCCACCCGACAGGGGGATCAGTTGAGGCTTTCTTT.

This chain connects TRBV30 to TRBJ2-6, with D perhaps TRBD1 (5 bases). In germline, CDR1 is GTSNPN, CDR2 SVGIG (reference sequence). The CDR3 has 19 residues. V shed 4 bases and J shed 0 bases, with 22 bases lying between them. The CDR3 DNA reads as TGTGCCTGGACGGGTCCAGGGCGAACCCAACTCTCTGGGGCCAACGTCCTGACTTTC. Protein: CAWTGPGRTQLSGANVLTF. Full variable domain (missing parts from reference TRBV30 and TRBJ2-6): SQTIHQWPATLVQPVGSPLSLECTVEGTSNPNLYWYRQAAGRGLQLLFYSVGIGQISSEVPQNLSASRPQDRQFILSSKKLLLSDSGFYLCAWTGPGRTQLSGANVLTFGAGSRLTVL.

V gene TRBV28 combines with J gene TRBJ1-5; TRBD1 is a possible D gene (5 bases). Germline V gene sequence: CDR1 MDHEN, CDR2 SYDVKM. Trimming removed 5 bases from V and 6 bases from J, with 14 bases in between. This CDR3 is 14 amino acids long. The CDR3 region is CASSPLVGVQPQHF. CDR3 DNA: TGTGCCAGCAGTCCACTCGTGGGGGTTCAGCCCCAGCATTTT.

V is TRBV6-6 and J is TRBJ2-7; 10 bases line up with TRBD2. This CDR3 region has 15 residues. Looked up from germline, CDR1 is MNHNY and CDR2 is SVGAGI (reference sequence). Unmatched junction bases numbered 4, after V lost 2 bases and J lost 3 bases. The CDR3 here is CASSYIVAGGYEQYF. CDR3 sequence (DNA): TGTGCCAGCAGTTACATCGTAGCGGGAGGCTACGAGCAGTACTTC.

This clone has a single count. Other nucleotide sequences in the sample specify the same CDR3. This chain joins TRBV25-1 and TRBJ2-2; D may match TRBD1 or TRBD2 (5 bases each). The CDR3 contains 13 residues. V lost 2 bases to trimming and J lost 5 bases, with 6 bases between them. Germline-derived CDR1 and CDR2 are MGHDK and SYGVNS. CDR3 sequence (DNA): TGTGCCAGCAGTGAAGGGGGAACCGGGGAGCTGTTTTTT. It is translated as CASSEGGTGELFF.

With regard to this clone: Without the conserved terminal phenylalanine or tryptophan, this CDR3 likely stems from a read error. No DNA is shown, since the ends of the CDR3 on it are uncertain; the CDR3 is the one TCRdb lists. V gene TRBV5-1 combines with J gene TRBJ1-4; the tabulated D call, TRBD1, remains unverified against the DNA. The CDR3 contains 15 residues when both ends are counted. Germline-derived CDR1 and CDR2 are SGHRS and YFSETQ. The CDR3 sequence: CASSRNRDRGTRSVG.

The chain carries TRBV9 and TRBJ1-2; 9 bases match TRBD1. The V segment lost 2 bases and the J segment 1 base; nucleotides outside the gene matches: 12. This CDR3 has 18 amino acids. Germline V gives CDR1 SGDLS, CDR2 YYNGEE. CDR3 in DNA: TGTGCCAGCAGCGTCGGAGGGAGAGACAGGGGGGATAACTATGGCTACACCTTC. Translated: CASSVGGRDRGDNYGYTF.

The gene calls are TRBV7-9 and TRBJ1-2, with a possible D match to TRBD1 (5 bases). V lost 3 bases and J 5 bases, leaving 13 bases between the germline ends. In germline, CDR1 is SEHNR, CDR2 FQNEAQ (reference sequence). The CDR3 covers 14 residues. Here the CDR3 DNA reads TGTGCCAGCAGCTTCCAGGGAGGAGGGTATGGCTACACCTTC. It codes for CASSFQGGGYGYTF.

With regard to this clone: Other DNA sequences in this specimen translate into the identical CDR3. This rearrangement joins TRBV7-9 to TRBJ2-1; 8 nucleotides match TRBD2. Trimming removed 5 bases from V and 0 bases from J; junction bases left unmatched: 6. The germline V gene encodes CDR1 SEHNR and CDR2 FQNEAQ (reference sequence). The CDR3 has 16 residues. The DNA for the CDR3 is TGTGCCAGCAGCCCCCCGAGCGGGAGCTCCTACAATGAGCAGTTCTTC. Encoded protein: CASSPPSGSSYNEQFF. The variable domain in full, with the rest retrieved from reference TRBV7-9 and TRBJ2-1, is DTGVSQNPRHKITKRGQNVTFRCDPISEHNRLYWYRQTLGQGPEFLTYFQNEAQLEKSRLLSDRFSAERPKGSFSTLEIQRTEQGDSAMYLCASSPPSGSSYNEQFFGPGTRLTVL.

The chain is built from TRBV28 and TRBJ2-1; TRBD2 agrees at 10 bases. This CDR3 contains 16 residues. CDR1 MDHEN and CDR2 SYDVKM come from the germline V gene. The V and J ends lost 6 bases and 3 bases, in that order; junction bases with no gene match: 8. CDR3 DNA sequence: TGTGCCAGCAGCAAACTAGCGGGGACCGACTACAATGAGCAGTTCTTC. Protein product: CASSKLAGTDYNEQFF.

The chain carries TRBV7-3 and TRBJ2-3; TRBD1 matches at 9 bases. V lost 2 bases, J lost 5 bases, and 5 bases stayed unmatched. In germline, CDR1 is SGHTA, CDR2 FQGTGA. The CDR3 extends over 15 amino acids. The CDR3 nucleotides are TGTGCCAGCAGCTTAGGGGACAGGGCTGTAGATACGCAGTATTTT. This gives the protein CASSLGDRAVDTQYF.

The V gene is TRBV7-6, the J gene TRBJ2-7; weak D call: TRBD2 (5 bases). Germline CDR1 reads SGHVS; CDR2 reads FNYEAQ. V lost 6 bases to trimming and J lost 2 bases, with 14 bases between them. The CDR3 is 14 amino acids. CDR3 DNA sequence: TGTGCCAGCAGTCATGGACTCGGGGCCTACGAGCAGTACTTC. The encoded protein is CASSHGLGAYEQYF.

The genes are TRBV23-1 and TRBJ2-4; D is ambiguous. TRBV23-1 is an open reading frame whose function is uncertain. The CDR3 extends over 16 amino acids. The germline V and J ends were trimmed by 4 bases and 0 bases, with 13 bases remaining between them. Here the CDR3 reads CASSRPWSSAKNIQYF. The CDR3 DNA is TGCGCCAGCAGTCGGCCTTGGTCCTCAGCCAAAAACATTCAGTACTTC.

V and J are TRBV4-2 and TRBJ2-7, with D possibly matching TRBD2 (6 bases). V was trimmed by 3 bases and J by 0 bases, leaving 12 bases between them. The CDR3 spans 15 residues. Per germline, CDR1 LGHNA and CDR2 YNFKEQ. The CDR3 nucleotides are TGTGCCAGCAGCCAGAGTCGGCGGGACTCCTACGAGCAGTACTTC. Amino acid sequence: CASSQSRRDSYEQYF.

The V and J genes are TRBV5-1 and TRBJ2-4; D may be TRBD2 (5 bases). The CDR3 spans 17 residues. V was pared by 6 bases and J by 3 bases, with 22 bases between. Germline V gene data show CDR1 as SGHRS and CDR2 as YFSETQ. The CDR3 DNA reads as TGCGCCAGCATCCAGGACCCCGGGATCTCGTTCAAAAACATTCAGTACTTC. The encoded protein is CASIQDPGISFKNIQYF.

The V call is TRBV30, the J call TRBJ1-2, with D possibly TRBD1 on 6 matching bases. The CDR3 has 13 amino acids. The ends were cut back, 6 bases at V and 3 bases at J, with 14 bases in the middle. Germline loops: CDR1 GTSNPN, CDR2 SVGIG (reference sequence). CDR3: CACREGGDYGYTF. Written as DNA, the CDR3 is TGTGCCTGCCGTGAGGGGGGCGACTATGGCTACACCTTC. The variable domain in full, with the rest retrieved from reference TRBV30 and TRBJ1-2, is SQTIHQWPATLVQPVGSPLSLECTVEGTSNPNLYWYRQAAGRGLQLLFYSVGIGQISSEVPQNLSASRPQDRQFILSSKKLLLSDSGFYLCACREGGDYGYTFGSGTRLTVV.

The chain recombines TRBV5-1 with TRBJ2-7; D is unclear. Germline V gene data show CDR1 as SGHRS and CDR2 as YFSETQ. CDR3 length: 13 amino acids. Trimming left V 1 base short and J 6 bases short, with 11 bases between. The CDR3 loop is CASSLLTSSEQYF. The CDR3 DNA follows: TGCGCCAGCAGCTTGCTGACAAGCAGCGAGCAGTACTTC.

As concerns this clone: Other nucleotide sequences from this sample produce the same CDR3. This CDR3 is CASSVDRGRETQYF. The CDR3 DNA follows: TGTGCCAGCAGCGTAGACAGGGGAAGGGAGACCCAGTACTTC. J is TRBJ2-5 and V is TRBV9; TRBD1 aligns across 7 bases. The length of the CDR3 is 14 residues. The V gene's germline CDR1 is SGDLS and CDR2 YYNGEE. J was trimmed by 5 bases and V by 0 bases; bases with no gene match: 4.

About this clone itself: Distinct nucleotide sequences in the sample also encode this CDR3. For the CDR3, the DNA is TGTGCCAGCAGCTTGGCACCGGAGACCCAGTACTTC. Protein sequence: CASSLAPETQYF. The rearrangement joins TRBV7-9 to TRBJ2-5; no definite D call. V shed 3 bases and J shed 5 bases, with 7 bases lying between them. Germline CDR1 is SEHNR and CDR2 is FQNEAQ (reference sequence). The CDR3 length is 12 residues. Drawing the rest from reference TRBV7-9 and TRBJ2-5, the complete variable domain is DTGVSQNPRHKITKRGQNVTFRCDPISEHNRLYWYRQTLGQGPEFLTYFQNEAQLEKSRLLSDRFSAERPKGSFSTLEIQRTEQGDSAMYLCASSLAPETQYFGPGTRLLVL.

The chain couples TRBV7-8 to TRBJ1-1; 8 bases fit TRBD1. Germline CDR1 is SGHVS and CDR2 is FQNEAQ. The CDR3 contains 13 residues. Germline trimming cut 6 bases from V and 3 bases from J; bases unmatched to any gene: 3. The CDR3 here is CASSQDRDTEAFF. CDR3 DNA: TGTGCCAGCAGTCAGGACAGGGACACTGAAGCTTTCTTT. Looking up the rest from reference TRBV7-8 and TRBJ1-1 gives the full variable domain: GAGVSQSPRYKVAKRGQDVALRCDPISGHVSLFWYQQALGQGPEFLTYFQNEAQLDKSGLPSDRFFAERPEGSVSTLKIQRTQQEDSAVYLCASSQDRDTEAFFGQGTRLTVV.

The chain is built from TRBV7-9 and TRBJ2-1, with 9 bases aligning to TRBD1. V dropped 3 bases and J dropped 4; count of bases not matched to a gene: 7. The CDR3 sequence is 16 residues long. From germline, CDR1 is SEHNR and CDR2 FQNEAQ (reference sequence). The CDR3 spells CASSFLGTGMYNEQFF. The CDR3 nucleotides read TGTGCCAGCAGCTTCCTAGGGACAGGGATGTACAATGAGCAGTTCTTC.

J is TRBJ2-1 and V is TRBV15; 10 bases agree with TRBD1. The V gene end was trimmed by 9 bases and the J gene end by 0 bases; junction bases not matched to a gene: 2. The CDR3 runs to 14 residues. Germline lookup yields CDR1 LNHNV and CDR2 YYDKDF (reference sequence). DNA of the CDR3: TGTGCCACTGGACAGGGGGACTCCTACAATGAGCAGTTCTTC. It translates to CATGQGDSYNEQFF.

The rearrangement uses TRBV6-5 and TRBJ1-1; D not certain. From germline, CDR1 is MNHEY and CDR2 SVGAGI. The CDR3 is 15 amino acids. Trimming stripped 6 bases from V and 2 bases from J, with 16 bases between. CDR3 in amino acids: CASSLGIKSNTEAFF. CDR3 DNA: TGTGCCAGCAGCCTCGGTATTAAGTCAAACACTGAAGCTTTCTTT.

The J gene is TRBJ1-2, the V gene TRBV9; D unclear. Between the trimmed V and J ends, which lost 4 bases and 3 bases, there was a span of 16 bases. CDR1 and CDR2 (germline): SGDLS, YYNGEE. The CDR3 runs to 15 residues. CDR3 sequence reads: CASSMGRDGDYGYTF. CDR3 sequence (DNA): TGTGCCAGCAGCATGGGTCGGGATGGGGACTATGGCTACACCTTC.

V and J are TRBV11-2 and TRBJ1-3; D gene uncertain. The CDR3 loop spans 11 amino acids. Trimming took off 5 bases at V and 8 bases at J, with 7 bases between the two ends. CDR1 and CDR2 from the germline V gene are SGHAT and FQNNGV. The CDR3 DNA follows: TGTGCCAGCAGCCCCGGGTACACCATATATTTT. It encodes CASSPGYTIYF.

The V and J genes are TRBV27 and TRBJ2-3, with 8 bases lining up with TRBD2. The CDR3 runs 16 residues. Per the germline V gene, CDR1 is MNHEY and CDR2 is SMNVEV (reference sequence). J lost 3 bases, V lost 8 bases, and 13 bases had no gene match. CDR3 region: CASAPLAGRSTDTQYF. The CDR3 DNA is TGTGCCAGCGCCCCCCTAGCGGGTAGGAGTACAGATACGCAGTATTTT.

The rearrangement uses TRBV29-1 and TRBJ2-7; 10 bases fit TRBD2. The V gene's germline CDR1 is SQVTM and CDR2 ANQGSEA. V lost 4 bases and J lost 3; bases outside the gene matches: 6. The CDR3 is 14 amino acids. The CDR3 loop reads CSVGGASGSYEQYF. The CDR3 DNA sequence: TGCAGCGTTGGTGGGGCTAGCGGGAGCTACGAGCAGTACTTC.

This chain joins TRBV28 and TRBJ2-7; 7 bases are a match to TRBD1. Germline-derived CDR1 and CDR2 are MDHEN and SYDVKM. V gave up 2 bases and J gave up 3 bases; unmatched junction bases: 7. The CDR3 totals 15 residues. In DNA, the CDR3 is TGTGCCAGCAGTTTAAGGACAGGCGACCTCTACGAGCAGTACTTC. It is translated as CASSLRTGDLYEQYF.

This rearrangement joins TRBV11-2 to TRBJ2-7; TRBD2 matches at 9 bases. In germline, CDR1 is SGHAT, CDR2 FQNNGV. There are 14 residues in the CDR3. With 1 base clipped from V and 4 bases from J, the junction kept 2 bases outside the gene matches. CDR3 amino acids: CASSLGSGRYEQYF. The DNA for the CDR3 is TGTGCCAGCAGCTTAGGTAGCGGGAGATACGAGCAGTACTTC.

The chain has TRBV4-3 and TRBJ2-7; 9 bases are shared with TRBD2. The germline V gene encodes CDR1 LGHNA and CDR2 YSLEER. The CDR3 runs to 15 residues. V lost 3 bases, J lost 4 bases, and 7 bases stayed unmatched. The CDR3 region is CASSHLLSGSYEQYF. In DNA form, the CDR3 reads TGCGCCAGCAGCCATCTCCTTAGCGGGAGTTACGAGCAGTACTTC.